This TCR beta chain was captured in a study of control samples from healthy donors and cancer patients. CDR3 length equals 15 residues. V shed 4 bases and J shed 8 bases, with 21 bases lying between them. CDR1 is SQVTM, CDR2 ANQGSEA, per germline. Generated by immunoSEQ multiplex PCR, the TCRdb table keeps only in-frame clones and is missing some. Of around 78,000 clones in the sample, over 90% are singletons; the top ten hold around 5%. The chain uses TRBV29-1 and TRBJ2-1; possibly TRBD2 for D (6 bases). The receptor was isolated from a woman aged 18 to 35 in good health. Sequenced input: blood. The CDR3 loop reads CSVGRRRDHSDEQFF. In DNA, the CDR3 is TGCAGCGTTGGACGTCGGCGGGATCACAGCGATGAGCAGTTCTTC.